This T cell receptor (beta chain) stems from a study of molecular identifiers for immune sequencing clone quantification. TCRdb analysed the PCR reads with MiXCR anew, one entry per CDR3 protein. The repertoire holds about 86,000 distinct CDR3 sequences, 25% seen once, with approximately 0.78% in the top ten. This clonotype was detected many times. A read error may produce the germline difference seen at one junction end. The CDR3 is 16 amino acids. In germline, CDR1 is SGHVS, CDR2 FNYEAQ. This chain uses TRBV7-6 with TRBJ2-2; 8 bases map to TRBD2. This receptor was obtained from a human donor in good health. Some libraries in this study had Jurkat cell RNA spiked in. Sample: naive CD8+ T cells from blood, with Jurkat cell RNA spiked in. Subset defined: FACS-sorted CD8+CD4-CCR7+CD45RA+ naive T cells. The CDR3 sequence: CASSLAGQGSTGELFF. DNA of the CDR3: TGTGCCAGCAGCCTAGCGGGTCAGGGCTCCACCGGGGAGCTGTTTTTT.